This T cell receptor beta chain was retrieved from a study of vaccination and CD4 T cells after COVID-19. An Oncomine TCR Beta short-read assay was used to sequence the DNA from cultured CD4+ T cells. After culture, CD4+ T cells served as the source for genomic DNA extraction. TCRdb re-analysed the PCR reads in MiXCR, keeping a single row per CDR3 protein. This table holds fewer than 20,000 distinct CDR3 sequences, approximately 49% found once. Study-wide results and caveats: The median count of SARS-CoV-2-reactive clonotypes rose from about 20 to 38, not significantly.

Relative to its sample, this clonotype is medium-sized. The antigen is not known. CDR3 length: 15 amino acids. The germline CDR1 and CDR2 sequences are DFQATT and SNEGSKA (reference sequence). With 3 bases removed from V and 1 base from J, the gap between germline ends came to 15 bases. The treatment denotes: approximately 9-day PBMC culture with coronavirus spike peptide pools or control peptides (ViraFEST assay). Antigen-specific T cell expansion with peptide pools preceded TCR sequencing in the ViraFEST approach. This clonotype was sampled from a human donor who had recovered from COVID-19. Here the sequenced sample was CD4+ T cells from blood, cultured in vitro, taken before SARS-CoV-2 vaccination. V is TRBV20-1 and J is TRBJ1-1; tentatively, D is TRBD1 (5 bases). The CDR3 DNA reads TGCAGTGCTAGCTCTCCCTTGACAGCGAACACTGAAGCTTTCTTT. Its protein is CSASSPLTANTEAFF.